This T cell receptor beta chain was documented in a study of shared clonotypes between healthy human individuals (dated by TCRdb to the early 2020s). Study-wide context: The cohort comprised a couple of women and three men aged 18 to 49 years. Each donor's leukapheresis produced roughly between about 0.9 and 9.5 billion PBMCs. For each donor, CD4 naive and CD4 memory were each given three plates, CD8 naive was given two plates, and CD8 memory was given one plate. Blood TCR repertoires of a handful of healthy adults were deeply sequenced to estimate repertoire size and the extent of clonotype sharing between individuals. To increase sequencing depth and limit assay-specific biases, TCR repertoire library preparation and sequencing were carried out by different laboratories using diverse techniques. Here is what the overall study found, with its caveats: Estimated clonotype richness was generally larger for naive than for memory subsets. Even with the large sequencing depth, rarefaction of the sorted-subset datasets indicated that sequencing was incomplete. Sampling was restricted to blood, and TCR repertoires in tissues likely differ from the TCR repertoires found in blood. Higher generation probabilities were observed for clonotypes shared by all four sorted-subset donors than for non-shared clonotypes. Approximately 4.8% of naive CD4, roughly 3.6% of naive CD8, 2.3% of memory CD4, and approximately 0.39% of memory CD8 clonotypes were shared across several donors. Pairwise subsampling led to the expectation that sequencing depth would affect the degree of clonotype sharing among donors. The genetic and exposure-history diversity represented was limited by the small number of donors.

Donors were healthy HIV-negative adults with no recently reported acute infections or vaccinations. Every donor was a Caucasian adult living in Nashville, Tennessee, USA. CD4+ T cells were enriched by magnetic negative selection; naive cells were then positively selected on CD45RA, and the negative fraction formed the memory subset. Blood was obtained by leukapheresis, after which PBMCs were separated by Ficoll-Histopaque density gradient centrifugation and cryopreserved in liquid nitrogen vapor phase. Analytical flow cytometry was used to check the purity and quantity of each magnetically sorted T cell population. From each sorted fraction, genomic DNA was isolated and quantified by UV absorbance on a Nanodrop 2000c. The CDR3 numbers 18 residues from cysteine through phenylalanine. Only the CDR3 DNA is retained, 54 bases long and in frame from the first base. The germline V gene supplies CDR1 KGHSH and CDR2 LQKENI. V is cut by 3 bases and J by 2 bases, and the space between the germline ends is 21 bases.

To note about this clone: Its target antigen remains unknown. Base quality data are lacking; no much larger clone is found one base away.

Using the deep immunoSEQ assay, TCR CDR3 regions were amplified from genomic DNA by multiplex PCR. Extracted genomic DNA from each cell subset was distributed evenly across all wells of several immunoSEQ 96-well plates, and each plate was treated as a replicate. For sorted subsets, around 0.2 ug genomic DNA, equal to tens of thousands of T cell genomes, was loaded into each replicate PCR. Purified libraries were quantified with a Qubit 3.0 fluorometer, sized on a Bioanalyzer 2100, and re-quantified with the KAPA Library Quantification kit. Every immunoSEQ 96-well plate was sequenced on a separate single-read 150-cycle Illumina NextSeq 550 flow cell. The authors processed their data as follows. Because the immunoSEQ output included only junctional sequences and no quality scores, the filtering could not be the same as the filtering used for full-length reads. Sequences were annotated with PyIR, a Python wrapper for IgBLAST v1.9, using IMGT germline references to assign V/J genes and CDR3. Reads were filtered out if the reads had weak V/J assignments (E-value above 1e-6), no CDR3, stop codons, out-of-frame junctions, or ambiguous translated residues. V3J clonotypes were defined as sequences sharing an identical inferred V gene, J gene, and CDR3 amino acid sequence. Percentage overlap between repertoires was computed as shared unique clonotypes divided by the size of the smaller repertoire. Three approaches were used to assess repertoire richness: RTK rarefaction, the Chao1 estimator, and Recon v2.1 estimates of unobserved clonotypes. OLGA was used to compute generation probabilities for all TCRbeta clonotypes that the gDNA method yielded from a handful of donors. TCRdb holds this immuneACCESS table with in-frame rearrangements only. Some clones are missing; in checked studies, unresolved V genes explain under half, and the rest has no known cause. V, J and clone size reflect that table, while D and trimming were determined from the DNA. Recorded for this sample are approximately 1.4 million clones; 95% to 99% of them occurred a single time. Of the sample, around 0.45% is held by the ten largest clones.

In this chain, TRBV18 is recombined with TRBJ2-3, with the D gene not confidently named. Material: naive CD4+ T cells sorted from blood. Sample cell subset or site, as interpreted from the label and publication: CD45RA+ positively selected. This sequence was found in a young man in good health. The DNA reads TGTGCCAGCTCACCTACCTCCATGGGTCCGACCTTCACAGATACGCAGTATTTT. This encodes CASSPTSMGPTFTDTQYF.